This is a list of T cell receptor beta chains from one sample in a study of CD8 T cells in ankylosing spondylitis. MiXCR was run by TCRdb on the 5' RACE reads, yielding one entry per CDR3 protein. The repertoire holds under 450,000 distinct CDR3 sequences, with approximately 17% as singletons. The sample comprised blood, either unsorted or a sorted T cell fraction (not recorded which). These receptors all come from a male donor with ankylosing spondylitis. The CDR3 runs from the conserved cysteine through the conserved F or W. D genes are given only for firm matches. Size values are once, few and many counts, or a class for expanded clones, and some rows have none.

j_call: TRBJ2-7; d_call: TRBD1; clone_size: .; v_call: TRBV20-1; cdr3_nt: TGCAGTGCTATGGCGACAGGGAAGCTTGAATACAGATCTCAGTACTTC; cdr3_aa: CSAMATGKLEYRSQYF
j_call: TRBJ2-7; d_call: .; clone_size: few; v_call: TRBV3-1; cdr3_nt: TGTGCCAGCAGCCAAAGCAGGGGCTACGAGCAGTACTTC; cdr3_aa: CASSQSRGYEQYF
j_call: TRBJ2-5; d_call: .; clone_size: many; v_call: TRBV5-1; cdr3_nt: TGCGCCAGCAGAACCTGGGGGGGCGGCGAGACCCAGTACTTC; cdr3_aa: CASRTWGGGETQYF
j_call: TRBJ2-1; d_call: .; clone_size: few; v_call: TRBV7-9; cdr3_nt: TGTGCCAGCAGCCACAATGAGCAGTTCTTC; cdr3_aa: CASSHNEQFF
j_call: TRBJ1-1; d_call: TRBD1; clone_size: .; v_call: TRBV6-1; cdr3_nt: TGTGCCAGCAGGGGATTTACAGGGGTGCTAACTGAAGGGGCTTTCTTT; cdr3_aa: CASRGFTGVLTEGAFF
j_call: TRBJ2-7; d_call: .; clone_size: few; v_call: TRBV5-1; cdr3_nt: TGCGCCAGCAGCTTGGATACCGGGACTCCTTTTGGCGAGCAGTACTTC; cdr3_aa: CASSLDTGTPFGEQYF
j_call: TRBJ2-1; d_call: .; clone_size: few; v_call: TRBV20-1; cdr3_nt: TGCAGTGCCGTAGCGGACTACAATGAGCAGTTCTTC; cdr3_aa: CSAVADYNEQFF
j_call: TRBJ1-3; d_call: .; clone_size: many; v_call: TRBV18; cdr3_nt: TGTGCCAGCTCACCAGGAACCACCCCGTCTGGAAACACCATATATTTT; cdr3_aa: CASSPGTTPSGNTIYF
j_call: TRBJ2-3; d_call: .; clone_size: few; v_call: TRBV4-2; cdr3_nt: TGTGCCAGCAGCCAAGATGTCGGAGGTTCAGGACTAACAGATACGCAGTATTTT; cdr3_aa: CASSQDVGGSGLTDTQYF
j_call: TRBJ2-1; d_call: .; clone_size: .; v_call: TRBV27; cdr3_nt: TGTGCCAGCAAGACCGAACCCTATTTCGGCAATGAGCAGTTCTTC; cdr3_aa: CASKTEPYFGNEQFF
j_call: TRBJ1-1; d_call: TRBD1; clone_size: once; v_call: TRBV6-5; cdr3_nt: TGTGCCAGCAGTTACTCGTACAGGGGACGGACTGAAGCTTTCTTT; cdr3_aa: CASSYSYRGRTEAFF
j_call: TRBJ2-3; d_call: .; clone_size: .; v_call: TRBV6-1; cdr3_nt: TGTGCCAGCAGCCCGGGGTTCTCTAGCACAGATACGCAGTATTTT; cdr3_aa: CASSPGFSSTDTQYF
j_call: TRBJ1-2; d_call: TRBD1; clone_size: .; v_call: TRBV10-3; cdr3_nt: TGTGCCATCAGGACCGGGACAGGGCACAATGGCTACACCTTC; cdr3_aa: CAIRTGTGHNGYTF
j_call: TRBJ2-7; d_call: .; clone_size: .; v_call: TRBV28; cdr3_nt: TGTGCCAGCAGTTTACTACGGACCCGGAACGAGCAGTACTTC; cdr3_aa: CASSLLRTRNEQYF
j_call: TRBJ1-4; d_call: .; clone_size: .; v_call: TRBV9; cdr3_nt: TGTGCCAGCAGCACCCGACAGACGCCTGAAAAACTGTTTTTT; cdr3_aa: CASSTRQTPEKLFF
j_call: TRBJ2-1; d_call: TRBD1; clone_size: many; v_call: TRBV27; cdr3_nt: TGTGCCAGCAGTCTACGGGACAGGGGTAACAATGAGCAGTTCTTC; cdr3_aa: CASSLRDRGNNEQFF
j_call: TRBJ2-1; d_call: TRBD1; clone_size: many; v_call: TRBV6-2/TRBV6-3; cdr3_nt: TGTGCCAGCAGTTCAAGACAGGGGCCCTACTACAATGAGCAGTTCTTC; cdr3_aa: CASSSRQGPYYNEQFF
j_call: TRBJ2-1; d_call: TRBD2; clone_size: .; v_call: TRBV7-9; cdr3_nt: TGTGCCAGCGAGCGGGGGGAGAGCTCCTACAATGAGCAGTTCTTC; cdr3_aa: CASERGESSYNEQFF
j_call: TRBJ1-1; d_call: TRBD1; clone_size: .; v_call: TRBV12-3/TRBV12-4; cdr3_nt: TGTGCCAGCAGCTACGGGACAGGGATTTTAGCTTTCTTT; cdr3_aa: CASSYGTGILAFF
j_call: TRBJ1-2; d_call: .; clone_size: .; v_call: TRBV24-1; cdr3_nt: TGTGCCACCAGTGATGAACAGGGAGCTGGCTACACCTTC; cdr3_aa: CATSDEQGAGYTF
j_call: TRBJ2-3; d_call: TRBD1; clone_size: few; v_call: TRBV24-1; cdr3_nt: TGTGCCACCAGTGACCCGGGACAGGGGACTCAGGGTACGCAGTATTTT; cdr3_aa: CATSDPGQGTQGTQYF
j_call: TRBJ2-5; d_call: TRBD2; clone_size: .; v_call: TRBV2; cdr3_nt: TGTGCCAGCCGGGCGACTAGCTTCCCGAAAGAGACCCAGTACTTC; cdr3_aa: CASRATSFPKETQYF
j_call: TRBJ2-7; d_call: .; clone_size: .; v_call: TRBV12-3/TRBV12-4; cdr3_nt: TGTGCCAGCAGCCCGGGAGTAGCAATGACCTACGAGCAGTACTTC; cdr3_aa: CASSPGVAMTYEQYF
j_call: TRBJ1-1; d_call: .; clone_size: .; v_call: TRBV5-1; cdr3_nt: TGCGCCAGCGGCTCGGGGGAAATGAACACTGAAGCTTTCTTT; cdr3_aa: CASGSGEMNTEAFF
j_call: TRBJ2-2; d_call: .; clone_size: .; v_call: TRBV7-3; cdr3_nt: TGTGCCAGCAGCTTATGGCCAGCCCGGGCCGGGAACACCGGGGAGCTGTTTTTT; cdr3_aa: CASSLWPARAGNTGELFF
j_call: TRBJ2-3; d_call: TRBD2; clone_size: few; v_call: TRBV11-2; cdr3_nt: TGTGCCAGCAGCTTTCGGGGTAGCGGGAGGCCACGATCTAGCACAGATACGCAGTATTTT; cdr3_aa: CASSFRGSGRPRSSTDTQYF
j_call: TRBJ1-2; d_call: .; clone_size: .; v_call: TRBV7-6; cdr3_nt: TGTGCCAGCAGCCCAGATCAGGGAGGAGGCTACACCTTC; cdr3_aa: CASSPDQGGGYTF
j_call: TRBJ1-4; d_call: .; clone_size: few; v_call: TRBV12-3/TRBV12-4; cdr3_nt: TGTGCCAGCACATATAAGGGACCTTCGGGGGAAAAACTGTTTTTT; cdr3_aa: CASTYKGPSGEKLFF
j_call: TRBJ1-2; d_call: TRBD1; clone_size: .; v_call: TRBV28; cdr3_nt: TGTGCCAGCAGACCCTCGGACAGGGCCTATGGCTACACCTTC; cdr3_aa: CASRPSDRAYGYTF
j_call: TRBJ1-1; d_call: .; clone_size: many; v_call: TRBV20-1; cdr3_nt: TGCAGTGCTAGCGTGGTCGGGGGCGCGACTGAAGCTTTCTTT; cdr3_aa: CSASVVGGATEAFF
j_call: TRBJ1-5; d_call: TRBD1; clone_size: .; v_call: TRBV6-1; cdr3_nt: TGTGCCAGCAGTCCCCGGGACAGGGGAGGCAATCAGCCCCAGCATTTT; cdr3_aa: CASSPRDRGGNQPQHF
j_call: TRBJ2-3; d_call: TRBD2; clone_size: .; v_call: TRBV12-3/TRBV12-4; cdr3_nt: TGTGCCAGCAGCCGCTCGAGCGGGAGCTGGGGGACGCAGTATTTT; cdr3_aa: CASSRSSGSWGTQYF
j_call: TRBJ2-3; d_call: TRBD2; clone_size: .; v_call: TRBV5-1; cdr3_nt: TGCGCCAGCAGCTTGGTAGCGGGACCTAGCACAGATACGCAGTATTTT; cdr3_aa: CASSLVAGPSTDTQYF